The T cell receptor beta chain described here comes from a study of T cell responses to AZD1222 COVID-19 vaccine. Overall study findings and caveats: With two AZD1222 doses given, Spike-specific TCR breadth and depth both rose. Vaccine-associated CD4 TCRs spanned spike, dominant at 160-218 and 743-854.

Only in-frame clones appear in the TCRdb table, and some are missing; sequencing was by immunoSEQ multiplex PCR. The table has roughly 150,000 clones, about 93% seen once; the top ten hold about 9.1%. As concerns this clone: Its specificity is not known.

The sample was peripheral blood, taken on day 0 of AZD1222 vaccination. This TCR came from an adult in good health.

The CDR3 is CASSIRGTENTEAFF. The CDR3 coding sequence is TGTGCCAGCAGTATAAGGGGGACAGAGAACACTGAAGCTTTCTTT. The chain employs TRBV7-9 and TRBJ1-1; TRBD1 aligns across 7 bases. Per the germline V gene, CDR1 is SEHNR and CDR2 is FQNEAQ (reference sequence). Germline trimming cut 6 bases from V and 1 base from J; bases unmatched to any gene: 8. The CDR3 has 15 residues.